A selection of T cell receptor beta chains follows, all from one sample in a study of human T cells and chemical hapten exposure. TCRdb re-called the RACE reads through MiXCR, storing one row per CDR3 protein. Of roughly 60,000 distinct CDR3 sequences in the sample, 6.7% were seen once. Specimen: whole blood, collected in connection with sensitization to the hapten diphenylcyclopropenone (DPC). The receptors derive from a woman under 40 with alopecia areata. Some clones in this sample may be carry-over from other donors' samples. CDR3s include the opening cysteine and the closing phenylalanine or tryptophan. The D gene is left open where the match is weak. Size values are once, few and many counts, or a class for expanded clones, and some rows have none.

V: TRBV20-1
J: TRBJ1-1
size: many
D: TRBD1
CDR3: CSAPRQGSNTEAFF
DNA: TGCAGTGCACCCCGACAGGGGTCGAACACTGAAGCTTTCTTT

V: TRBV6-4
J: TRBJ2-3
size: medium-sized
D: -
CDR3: CASSERGSTDTQYF
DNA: TGTGCCAGCAGTGAACGGGGGAGCACAGATACGCAGTATTTT

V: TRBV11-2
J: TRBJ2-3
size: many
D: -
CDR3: CASSPTTDTQYF
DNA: TGTGCCAGCAGCCCGACCACAGATACGCAGTATTTT

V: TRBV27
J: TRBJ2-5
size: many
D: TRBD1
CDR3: CASSSRGTGRQETQYF
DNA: TGTGCCAGCAGTTCTCGGGGGACAGGGAGGCAAGAGACCCAGTACTTC

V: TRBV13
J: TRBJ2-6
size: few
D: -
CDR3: CASSGMTGETSGANVLTF
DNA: TGTGCCAGCAGCGGGATGACAGGCGAAACCTCTGGGGCCAACGTCCTGACTTTC

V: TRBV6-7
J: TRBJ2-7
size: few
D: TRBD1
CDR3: CASSLPTPGQGPSYEQYF
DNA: TGTGCCAGCAGCCTGCCCACTCCGGGACAGGGACCCTCCTACGAGCAGTACTTC

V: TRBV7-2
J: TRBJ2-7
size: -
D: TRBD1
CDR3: CASSWMGQVSYEQYF
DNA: TGTGCCAGCAGTTGGATGGGACAGGTCTCCTACGAGCAGTACTTC

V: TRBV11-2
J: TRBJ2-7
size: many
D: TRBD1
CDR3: CASSLQGTGGYEQYF
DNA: TGTGCCAGCAGCTTACAGGGGACAGGGGGCTACGAGCAGTACTTC

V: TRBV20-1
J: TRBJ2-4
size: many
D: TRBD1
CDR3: CSAGTGQNIQYF
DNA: TGCAGTGCTGGGACAGGACAAAACATTCAGTACTTC

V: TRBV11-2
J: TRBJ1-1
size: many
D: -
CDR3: CASSPSVGRTEAFF
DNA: TGTGCCAGCAGCCCCTCTGTAGGTCGGACCGAAGCTTTCTTT

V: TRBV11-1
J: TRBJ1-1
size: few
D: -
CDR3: CASSYRQQMNTEAFF
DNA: TGTGCCAGCAGCTACCGACAGCAAATGAACACTGAAGCTTTCTTT

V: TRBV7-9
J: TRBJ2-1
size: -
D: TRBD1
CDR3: CASSLTGVHNEQFF
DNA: TGTGCCAGCAGCCTGACAGGGGTCCACAATGAGCAGTTCTTC

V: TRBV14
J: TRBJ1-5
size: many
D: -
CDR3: CASSQSLNQPQHF
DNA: TGTGCCAGCAGCCAGTCATTGAATCAGCCCCAGCATTTT

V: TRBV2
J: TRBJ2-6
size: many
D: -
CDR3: CASSGQPMGGANVLTF
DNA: TGTGCCAGCAGCGGACAGCCTATGGGGGGGGCCAACGTCCTGACTTTC

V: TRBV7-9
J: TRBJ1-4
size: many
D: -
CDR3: CASNRDSLNEKLFF
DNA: TGTGCCAGCAACCGAGACAGCCTTAATGAAAAACTGTTTTTT

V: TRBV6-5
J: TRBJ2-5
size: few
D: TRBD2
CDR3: CASSASGGALGETQYF
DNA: TGTGCCAGCAGTGCTAGCGGGGGGGCCCTGGGAGAGACCCAGTACTTC

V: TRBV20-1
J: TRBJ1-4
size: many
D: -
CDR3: CSVPGQPEGEKLFF
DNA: TGCAGTGTACCAGGACAGCCTGAGGGCGAAAAACTGTTTTTT

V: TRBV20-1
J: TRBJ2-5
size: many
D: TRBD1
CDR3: CSAGSHRGFGETQYF
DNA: TGCAGTGCTGGTAGTCACAGGGGTTTCGGAGAGACCCAGTACTTC

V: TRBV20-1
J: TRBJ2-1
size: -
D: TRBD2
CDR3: CSARLGVAGLAVSNEQFF
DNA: TGCAGTGCTAGATTGGGGGTTGCGGGACTAGCGGTATCCAATGAGCAGTTCTTC

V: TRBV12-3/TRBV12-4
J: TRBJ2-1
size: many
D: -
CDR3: CASSLLGPVHNEQFF
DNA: TGTGCCAGCAGTTTATTGGGGCCGGTTCACAATGAGCAGTTCTTC

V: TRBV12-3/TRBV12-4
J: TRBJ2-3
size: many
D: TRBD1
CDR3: CASTWGRPDREWQYF
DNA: TGTGCCAGCACCTGGGGCCGCCCAGACAGGGAGTGGCAGTATTTT

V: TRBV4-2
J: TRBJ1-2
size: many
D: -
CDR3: CASRANPDVEVGYTF
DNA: TGTGCCAGCAGGGCAAACCCGGACGTCGAGGTTGGCTACACCTTC

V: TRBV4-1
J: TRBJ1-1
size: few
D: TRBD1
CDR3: CASSPGGARGPTEAFF
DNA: TGCGCCAGCAGCCCAGGGGGCGCAAGGGGGCCCACTGAAGCTTTCTTT

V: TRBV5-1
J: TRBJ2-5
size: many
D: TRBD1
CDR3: CASSYGQGSQETQYF
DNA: TGCGCCAGCAGCTACGGACAGGGGTCACAAGAGACCCAGTACTTC

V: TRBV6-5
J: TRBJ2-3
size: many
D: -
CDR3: CASTPSPGSRRRTDTQYF
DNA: TGTGCCAGCACCCCGTCCCCGGGAAGCCGCAGGCGCACAGATACGCAGTATTTT

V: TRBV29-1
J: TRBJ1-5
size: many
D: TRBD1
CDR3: CSVETGGGQPQHF
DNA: TGCAGCGTTGAGACAGGGGGAGGCCAGCCCCAGCATTTT

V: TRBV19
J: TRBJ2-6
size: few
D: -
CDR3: CASRANGANVLTF
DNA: TGTGCCAGTAGGGCGAATGGGGCCAACGTCCTGACTTTC

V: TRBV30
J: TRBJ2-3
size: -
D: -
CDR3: CAWSRGSPVSGTQYF
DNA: TGTGCCTGGAGTAGGGGGTCTCCTGTATCGGGTACGCAGTATTTT

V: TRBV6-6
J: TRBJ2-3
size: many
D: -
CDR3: CASSYSGGTFSTDTQYF
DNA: TGTGCCAGCAGTTACTCTGGAGGGACGTTTAGCACAGATACGCAGTATTTT

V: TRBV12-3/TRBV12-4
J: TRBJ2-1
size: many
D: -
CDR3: CASSWGGEQFF
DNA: TGTGCCAGCAGTTGGGGTGGTGAGCAGTTCTTC

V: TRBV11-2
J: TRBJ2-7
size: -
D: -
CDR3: CASSPWGHFYEQYF
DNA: TGTGCCAGCAGCCCCTGGGGACATTTCTACGAGCAGTACTTC

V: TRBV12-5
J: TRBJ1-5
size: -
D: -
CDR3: CASGLVQGMGGQPQHF
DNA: TGTGCTAGTGGTTTGGTGCAGGGTATGGGCGGGCAGCCCCAGCATTTT

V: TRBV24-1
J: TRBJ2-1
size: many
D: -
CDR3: CATSDSTREVNEQFF
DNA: TGTGCCACCAGTGATTCCACCAGGGAGGTCAATGAGCAGTTCTTC

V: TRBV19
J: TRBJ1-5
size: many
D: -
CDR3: CASSIGFEKPQHF
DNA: TGTGCCAGTAGTATAGGGTTTGAGAAGCCCCAGCATTTT

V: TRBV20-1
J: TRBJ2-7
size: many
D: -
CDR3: CSAKTVRAEQYF
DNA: TGCAGTGCTAAGACAGTTCGTGCAGAGCAGTACTTC

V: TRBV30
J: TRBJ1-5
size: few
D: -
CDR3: CAWSAPHSVGQPQHF
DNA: TGTGCCTGGAGTGCCCCCCACAGCGTAGGACAGCCCCAGCATTTT

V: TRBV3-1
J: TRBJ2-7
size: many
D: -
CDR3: CASSQTKDGNKYF
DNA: TGTGCCAGCAGCCAAACTAAAGACGGGAATAAGTACTTC

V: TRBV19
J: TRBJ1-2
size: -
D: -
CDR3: CASKHEGPKGYTF
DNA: TGTGCCAGTAAACACGAGGGGCCTAAGGGCTACACCTTC

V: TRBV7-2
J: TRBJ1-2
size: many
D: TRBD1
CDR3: CASSLPGQGANYGYTF
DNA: TGTGCCAGCAGCTTACCGGGACAGGGGGCTAACTATGGCTACACCTTC

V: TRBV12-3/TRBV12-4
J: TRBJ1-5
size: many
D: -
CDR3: CASSFGPNQPQHF
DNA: TGTGCCAGCAGTTTCGGGCCCAATCAGCCCCAGCATTTT

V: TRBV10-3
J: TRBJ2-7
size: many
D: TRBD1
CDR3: CAISGGQGALYEQYF
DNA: TGTGCCATCAGTGGCGGACAGGGGGCGTTGTACGAGCAGTACTTC

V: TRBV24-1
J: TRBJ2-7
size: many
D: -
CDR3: CATSDGTKEYF
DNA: TGTGCCACCAGTGATGGGACGAAGGAGTACTTC

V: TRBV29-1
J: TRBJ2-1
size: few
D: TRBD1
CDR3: CSVPRGTGGNHNEQFF
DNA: TGCAGCGTTCCCAGGGGGACAGGCGGCAACCACAATGAGCAGTTCTTC

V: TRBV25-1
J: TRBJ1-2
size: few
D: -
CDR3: CASSESITANYGYTF
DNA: TGTGCCAGCAGTGAATCGATAACAGCTAACTATGGCTACACCTTC

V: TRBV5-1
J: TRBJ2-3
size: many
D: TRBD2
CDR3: CASSPQRGGGDTQYF
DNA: TGCGCCAGCAGCCCCCAGCGGGGAGGAGGGGATACGCAGTATTTT

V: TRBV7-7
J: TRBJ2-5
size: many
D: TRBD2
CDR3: CASSFSPSGGKETQYF
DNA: TGTGCTAGCAGCTTTTCCCCTAGCGGGGGTAAAGAGACCCAGTACTTC

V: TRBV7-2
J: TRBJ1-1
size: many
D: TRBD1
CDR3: CASSITSGGGGEAFF
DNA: TGTGCCAGCAGCATAACGTCAGGGGGCGGGGGGGAAGCTTTCTTT

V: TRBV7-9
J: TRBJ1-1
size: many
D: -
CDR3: CASSLGEVPEAFF
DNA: TGTGCCAGCAGCTTAGGGGAAGTCCCTGAAGCTTTCTTT

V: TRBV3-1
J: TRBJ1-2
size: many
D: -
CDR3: CASSQSAGDYGYTF
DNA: TGTGCCAGCAGCCAGTCCGCGGGTGACTATGGCTACACCTTC

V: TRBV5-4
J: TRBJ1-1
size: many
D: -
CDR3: CASSSPRMNTEAFF
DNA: TGTGCCAGCAGCTCTCCACGGATGAACACTGAAGCTTTCTTT

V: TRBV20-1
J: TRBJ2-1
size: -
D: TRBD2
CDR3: CSAMTGTSGPGNEQFF
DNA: TGCAGTGCCATGACCGGGACTAGCGGGCCAGGCAATGAGCAGTTCTTC

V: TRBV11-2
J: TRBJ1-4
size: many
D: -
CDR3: CASSLIQNEKLFF
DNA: TGTGCCAGCAGCTTAATACAGAATGAAAAACTGTTTTTT

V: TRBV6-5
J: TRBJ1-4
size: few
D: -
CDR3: CASSPRVTPEKLFF
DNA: TGTGCCAGCAGTCCCAGGGTTACCCCCGAAAAACTGTTTTTT

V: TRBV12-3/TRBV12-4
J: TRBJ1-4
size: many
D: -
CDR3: CASTAVATNEKLFF
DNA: TGTGCCAGCACCGCGGTCGCAACTAATGAAAAACTGTTTTTT

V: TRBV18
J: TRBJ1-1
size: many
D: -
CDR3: CASSPWQGKTEAFF
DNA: TGTGCCAGCTCACCGTGGCAGGGTAAGACTGAAGCTTTCTTT

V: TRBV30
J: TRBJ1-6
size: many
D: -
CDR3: CAWNLAGESPLHF
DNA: TGTGCCTGGAATTTGGCAGGGGAATCACCCCTCCACTTT

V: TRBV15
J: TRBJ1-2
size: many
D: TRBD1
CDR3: CATSRDRGNYGYTF
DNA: TGTGCCACCAGCAGGGACAGGGGAAACTATGGCTACACCTTC

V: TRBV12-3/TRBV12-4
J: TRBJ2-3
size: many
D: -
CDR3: CASSWTDTQYF
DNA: TGTGCCAGCAGTTGGACAGATACGCAGTATTTT

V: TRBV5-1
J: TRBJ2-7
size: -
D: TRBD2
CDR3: CASSRVLGGRFYEQYF
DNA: TGCGCCAGCAGCCGCGTATTGGGCGGGAGGTTCTACGAGCAGTACTTC